Listed below are T cell receptor beta chains from one sample, sequenced in a study of cytomegalovirus exposure and HLA in healthy donors. Profiled with immunoSEQ multiplex PCR; TCRdb holds only in-frame clones, not every one. The repertoire has roughly 70,000 clones, over 95% of them found once; the top ten carry roughly 2.3%. The sequenced sample was PBMCs. The source is a man between 18 and 29 years old in good health and CMV-seronegative. Each CDR3 is given with its conserved first and last residue. A D gene is named only where the DNA matches it firmly. Only part of the rows carry a size: once, few, many, or a class if the clone is expanded.

CASSALDRRIEQYF | TGTGCCAGTAGTGCCCTCGACAGGCGAATAGAGCAGTACTTC | TRBJ2-7 | TRBV19 | once | NA
CASSRAGNQPQHF | TGTGCCAGCAGCCGAGCGGGGAATCAGCCCCAGCATTTT | TRBJ1-5 | TRBV6-5 | NA | NA
CASSEWSNYGYTF | TGTGCCAGCAGTGAATGGAGTAACTATGGCTACACCTTC | TRBJ1-2 | TRBV6-1 | NA | NA
CASSIEQTGLTEAFF | TGTGCCAGTAGTATAGAGCAGACAGGGTTAACTGAAGCTTTCTTT | TRBJ1-1 | TRBV19 | NA | TRBD1
CASSYRQVLYNEQFF | TGTGCCAGCAGCTATAGACAGGTCTTATACAATGAGCAGTTCTTC | TRBJ2-1 | TRBV4-2 | once | NA
CASSPGQYTGELFF | TGTGCCAGCAGCCCGGGACAGTACACCGGGGAGCTGTTTTTT | TRBJ2-2 | TRBV5-5 | NA | TRBD1
CASSATVGHYEQYF | TGCGCCAGCAGCGCGACAGTTGGTCATTACGAGCAGTACTTC | TRBJ2-7 | TRBV4-1 | NA | NA
CASREGRGRSYEQYF | TGTGCCAGCAGGGAGGGCAGGGGGCGTTCTTACGAGCAGTACTTC | TRBJ2-7 | TRBV2 | NA | TRBD1
CASSGHGGNTIYF | TGTGCCAGCAGCGGGCACGGCGGTAACACCATATATTTT | TRBJ1-3 | TRBV9 | NA | NA
CASSDAGVDPSYNEQFF | TGTGCCAGCAGTGATGCGGGCGTGGATCCCTCCTACAATGAGCAGTTCTTC | TRBJ2-1 | TRBV25-1 | NA | NA
CASSLAGFTKNIQYF | TGCGCCAGCAGCTTGGCAGGGTTTACCAAAAACATTCAGTACTTC | TRBJ2-4 | TRBV5-1 | NA | NA
CASSRRQSSYNEQFF | TGTGCCAGCAGTCGTAGACAGAGCTCCTACAATGAGCAGTTCTTC | TRBJ2-1 | TRBV5-6 | NA | NA
CASNRDTSTDTQYF | TGTGCCAGTAACAGGGATACTAGCACAGATACGCAGTATTTT | TRBJ2-3 | TRBV2 | NA | NA
CASSPDAGFDSYEQYF | TGTGCCAGCAGCCCGGACGCGGGGTTCGATTCCTACGAGCAGTACTTC | TRBJ2-7 | TRBV9 | NA | NA
CSALDRENTEAFF | TGCAGCGCCCTGGACAGGGAGAACACTGAAGCTTTCTTT | TRBJ1-1 | TRBV29-1 | NA | TRBD1
CASSPSDRPTNEKLFF | TGTGCCAGCTCACCGTCAGACAGACCAACTAATGAAAAACTGTTTTTT | TRBJ1-4 | TRBV18 | NA | NA
CASRPQGGDRGYTF | TGTGCCAGCAGGCCCCAAGGCGGGGACCGCGGCTACACCTTC | TRBJ1-2 | TRBV28 | NA | NA
CASRKETTEAFF | TGTGCCAGCAGAAAGGAGACTACTGAAGCTTTCTTT | TRBJ1-1 | TRBV6-1 | NA | NA
CASSQEDRGNQPQHF | TGCGCCAGCAGCCAAGAGGACAGGGGCAATCAGCCCCAGCATTTT | TRBJ1-5 | TRBV4-1 | NA | TRBD1
CASSQAPGTGVLNTEAFF | TGCGCCAGCAGCCAAGCCCCCGGGACAGGGGTCTTGAACACTGAAGCTTTCTTT | TRBJ1-1 | TRBV4-1 | NA | TRBD1
CASSPPWDTGGNGYTF | TGTGCCAGCAGCCCACCGTGGGACACAGGGGGCAATGGCTACACCTTC | TRBJ1-2 | TRBV7-9 | NA | TRBD1
CASSGRFQETQYF | TGTGCCAGCTCTGGGAGATTTCAAGAGACCCAGTACTTC | TRBJ2-5 | TRBV7-9 | NA | NA
CASSVLGQGYGYTF | TGTGCCAGTAGTGTTCTTGGTCAGGGGTATGGCTACACCTTC | TRBJ1-2 | TRBV19 | NA | NA
CASSVEGGDYGYTF | TGTGCCAGCAGCGTAGAAGGGGGCGACTATGGCTACACCTTC | TRBJ1-2 | TRBV9 | NA | TRBD1
CASSPRGYTEAFF | TGTGCCAGCAGCCCCAGGGGTTACACTGAAGCTTTCTTT | TRBJ1-1 | TRBV27 | once | NA
CASSIGTSGRLIDTQYF | TGCGCCAGCAGCATCGGGACTAGCGGGAGATTGATTGATACGCAGTATTTT | TRBJ2-3 | TRBV5-1 | once | TRBD2
CASSLTGLGTGELFF | TGTGCCAGCAGCCTTACAGGGTTAGGCACCGGGGAGCTGTTTTTT | TRBJ2-2 | TRBV11-1 | NA | NA
CASTEERERNQPQHF | TGTGCCAGCACTGAGGAGAGGGAACGCAATCAGCCCCAGCATTTT | TRBJ1-5 | TRBV28 | NA | NA
CASSQDPGVRDEQFF | TGTGCCAGCAGCCAAGATCCGGGAGTTAGGGATGAGCAGTTCTTC | TRBJ2-1 | TRBV4-2 | NA | NA
CASSSDRTLYNEQFF | TGTGCCAGTAGCTCCGACAGGACCCTATACAATGAGCAGTTCTTC | TRBJ2-1 | TRBV19 | once | NA
CASSVTSGRSYNEQFF | TGTGCCAGCAGCGTCACCAGCGGGAGATCCTACAATGAGCAGTTCTTC | TRBJ2-1 | TRBV9 | NA | TRBD2
CASSVGGSKNIQYF | TGTGCCAGCAGCGTAGGAGGGAGCAAAAACATTCAGTACTTC | TRBJ2-4 | TRBV13 | NA | NA
CASSGQGGQPQHF | TGTGCCAGCTCCGGACAGGGAGGCCAGCCCCAGCATTTT | TRBJ1-5 | TRBV27 | once | TRBD1
CASSPLAGAHNEQFF | TGTGCCAGCAGTCCACTAGCGGGAGCACACAATGAGCAGTTCTTC | TRBJ2-1 | TRBV27 | NA | TRBD2
CASSGTVLVSGEQYF | TGTGCCAGCAGTGGGACGGTGTTAGTATCGGGGGAGCAGTACTTC | TRBJ2-7 | TRBV2 | few | NA
CASSPRGTSGTRADTQYF | TGTGCCAGCAGCCCGCGAGGGACTAGCGGAACCCGGGCAGATACGCAGTATTTT | TRBJ2-3 | TRBV11-3 | NA | TRBD2
CASSFIDRNTEAFF | TGCGCCAGCAGCTTTATCGACAGGAACACTGAAGCTTTCTTT | TRBJ1-1 | TRBV5-1 | NA | NA
CSVDRGGNEQFF | TGCAGCGTCGACAGGGGAGGCAATGAGCAGTTCTTC | TRBJ2-1 | TRBV29-1 | NA | TRBD1
CASTPTDRRTEAFF | TGTGCCAGCACCCCGACGGACAGAAGGACTGAAGCTTTCTTT | TRBJ1-1 | TRBV28 | NA | NA
CAISEGQSSGANVLTF | TGTGCCATCAGTGAGGGACAGTCCTCTGGGGCCAACGTCCTGACTTTC | TRBJ2-6 | TRBV10-3 | NA | NA
CASSRGDDYNEQFF | TGTGCCAGCAGTAGAGGAGACGACTACAATGAGCAGTTCTTC | TRBJ2-1 | TRBV6-1 | NA | NA
CASSLRQGFTEAFF | TGTGCCAGCAGCCTTCGACAGGGGTTTACTGAAGCTTTCTTT | TRBJ1-1 | TRBV7-8 | NA | TRBD1
CASSRQASYNSPLHF | TGTGCCAGCAGTCGACAGGCCTCGTATAATTCACCCCTCCACTTT | TRBJ1-6 | TRBV6-1 | NA | NA
CASSLDPGFSGNTIYF | TGTGCCAGCAGCTTAGACCCGGGGTTCTCTGGAAACACCATATATTTT | TRBJ1-3 | TRBV7-9 | NA | NA